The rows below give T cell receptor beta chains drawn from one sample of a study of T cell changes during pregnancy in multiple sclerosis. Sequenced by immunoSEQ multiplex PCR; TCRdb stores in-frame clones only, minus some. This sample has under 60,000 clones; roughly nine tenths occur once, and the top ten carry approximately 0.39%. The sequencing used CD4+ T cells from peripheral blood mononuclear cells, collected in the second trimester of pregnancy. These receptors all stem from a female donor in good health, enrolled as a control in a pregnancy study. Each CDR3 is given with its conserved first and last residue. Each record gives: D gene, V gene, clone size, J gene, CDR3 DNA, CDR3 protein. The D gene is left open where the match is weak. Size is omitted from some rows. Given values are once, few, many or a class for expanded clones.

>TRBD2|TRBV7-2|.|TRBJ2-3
TGTGCCAGCACCAGGGGGCTAGCGGGGGGAACTAGCACAGATACGCAGTATTTT
CASTRGLAGGTSTDTQYF
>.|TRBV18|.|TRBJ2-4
TGTGCCAGCTCAAAGATAGATGGACAGGCCAAAAACATTCAGTACTTC
CASSKIDGQAKNIQYF
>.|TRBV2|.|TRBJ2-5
TGTGCCAGCAGTGAGGGCTGGAGGGAGACCCAGTACTTC
CASSEGWRETQYF
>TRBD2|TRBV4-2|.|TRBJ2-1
TGTGCCAGCAGCCAAGAGACTAGCGGGAGCTCCTACAATGAGCAGTTCTTC
CASSQETSGSSYNEQFF
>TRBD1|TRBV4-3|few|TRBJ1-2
TGCGCCAGCAGCCAAGAGGGACAGTTAAAGGTGGGAGGCTACACCTTC
CASSQEGQLKVGGYTF
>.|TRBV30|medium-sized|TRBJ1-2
TGTGCCTGGACAGCTAACTATGGCTACACCTTC
CAWTANYGYTF
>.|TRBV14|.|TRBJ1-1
TGTGCCAGCAGCCAAGACCCTGGGGGGGTCAACACTGAAGCTTTCTTT
CASSQDPGGVNTEAFF
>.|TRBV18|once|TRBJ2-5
TGTGCCAGCTCACCACTATCGAGCCTCCAAGAGACCCAGTACTTC
CASSPLSSLQETQYF
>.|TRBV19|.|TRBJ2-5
TGTGCCAGTAGAAGCGGCCGCCCAGGGACCCAGTACTTC
CASRSGRPGTQYF
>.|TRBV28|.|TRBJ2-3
TGTGCCAGCGCACGGGGAAGGAAAACAGATACGCAGTATTTT
CASARGRKTDTQYF
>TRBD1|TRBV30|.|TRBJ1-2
TGTGCCTGGAGTGTTAATTCCGGGACAGTCTATGGCTACACCTTC
CAWSVNSGTVYGYTF
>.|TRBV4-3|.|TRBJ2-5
TGCGCCAGCAGCCAAGAACTAGCAACGGAGACCCAGTACTTC
CASSQELATETQYF
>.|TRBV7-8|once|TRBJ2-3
TGTGCCAGCAGCCCTACCGCAGATACGCAGTATTTT
CASSPTADTQYF
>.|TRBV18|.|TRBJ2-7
TGTGCCAGCTCACCGGCAAGCAGGCCCTACGAGCAGTACTTC
CASSPASRPYEQYF
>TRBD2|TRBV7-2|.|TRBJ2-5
TGTGCCAGCAGCTCGCGGACTAGGGGAGAGACCCAGTACTTC
CASSSRTRGETQYF
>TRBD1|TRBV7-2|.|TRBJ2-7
TGTGCCAGCAGCCGAAGGACAGGAGCCTACGAGCAGTACTTC
CASSRRTGAYEQYF
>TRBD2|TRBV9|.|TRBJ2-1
TGTGCCAGCAGCGCGCTCGGGGGGGCCTACAATGAGCAGTTCTTC
CASSALGGAYNEQFF
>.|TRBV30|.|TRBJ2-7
TGTGCCTGGAGTGTGTCCAGCTACGAGCAGTACTTC
CAWSVSSYEQYF
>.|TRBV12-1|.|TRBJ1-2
TGTGCCAGCAGGACTACAAACTATGGCTACACCTTC
CASRTTNYGYTF
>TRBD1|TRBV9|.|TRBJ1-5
TGTGCCAGCTTACTCTACCCCAGGACAGGTAGTTATAGCAATCAGCCCCAGCATTTT
CASLLYPRTGSYSNQPQHF
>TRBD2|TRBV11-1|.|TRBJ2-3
TGTGCCAGCAGCCCTGGGACTAGCGGCACAGATACGCAGTATTTT
CASSPGTSGTDTQYF
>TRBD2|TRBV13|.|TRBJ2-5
TGTGCCAGCAGCTTAATGGGACTAGCGGGGCAAGAGACCCAGTACTTC
CASSLMGLAGQETQYF
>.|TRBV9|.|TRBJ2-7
TGTGCCAGCAGCGTAGATGAGGACTACGAGCAGTACTTC
CASSVDEDYEQYF
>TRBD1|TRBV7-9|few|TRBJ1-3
TGTGCCAGCAGCGGCCAGGGACAGGGGAAAGGAAACACCATATATTTT
CASSGQGQGKGNTIYF
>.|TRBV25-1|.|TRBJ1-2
TGTGCCAGCAGTGACCCCCTCAGTTCTAACTATGGCTACACCTTC
CASSDPLSSNYGYTF
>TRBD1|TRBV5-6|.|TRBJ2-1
TGTGCCAGCAGCGTGACAGGGCTACCCCCCCGTGAGCAGTTCTTC
CASSVTGLPPREQFF
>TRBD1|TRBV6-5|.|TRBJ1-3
TGTGCCAGCAGTTCCGACAGGGCTGGAAACACCATATATTTT
CASSSDRAGNTIYF
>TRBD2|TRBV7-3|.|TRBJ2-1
TGTGCCAGCAGCTTAATTAGCGGGGGGGCGGGTGAGCAGTTCTTC
CASSLISGGAGEQFF
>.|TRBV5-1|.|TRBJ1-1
TGCGCCAGCAGGCTCCCCAGGGCGACTGGGGACACTGAAGCTTTCTTT
CASRLPRATGDTEAFF
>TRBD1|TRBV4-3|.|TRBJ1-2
TGCGCCAGCAGCCAAGACCGTCCCTCGACAGGGGCTGGCTACACCTTC
CASSQDRPSTGAGYTF
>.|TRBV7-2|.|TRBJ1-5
TGTGCCAGCAGCTTAAACGCAGACAATCAGCCCCAGCATTTT
CASSLNADNQPQHF
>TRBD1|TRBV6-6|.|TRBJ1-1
TGTGCCAGCAGCTCGACAGGGTCTGGGGCGAACACTGAAGCTTTCTTT
CASSSTGSGANTEAFF
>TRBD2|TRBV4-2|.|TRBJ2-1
TGTGCCAGCAGCCTAGCGGGGGGGGACTTTAATGAGCAGTTCTTC
CASSLAGGDFNEQFF
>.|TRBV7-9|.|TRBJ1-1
TGTGCCAGCAGCTTAGAGCCTGGTGAAGCTTTCTTT
CASSLEPGEAFF
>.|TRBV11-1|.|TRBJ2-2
TGTGCCAGCAGCCAGGGACAGATAGGGGGGCAGAGGACCGGGGAGCTGTTTTTT
CASSQGQIGGQRTGELFF
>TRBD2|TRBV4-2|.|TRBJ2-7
TGTGCCAGCAGCCAAGCGCGGGGGGCGTCCCGCGAGCAGTACTTC
CASSQARGASREQYF
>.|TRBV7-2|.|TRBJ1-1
TGTGCCAGCAGCACCCCCGGGACAAAGAACACTGAAGCTTTCTTT
CASSTPGTKNTEAFF
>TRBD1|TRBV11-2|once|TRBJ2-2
TGTGCCAGCAGCGGCAGGGGGTGGGCCGGGGAGCTGTTTTTT
CASSGRGWAGELFF
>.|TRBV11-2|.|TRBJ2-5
TGTGCCAGCAGCTTAGCTCCAGGGGTTCGAGAGACCCAGTACTTC
CASSLAPGVRETQYF
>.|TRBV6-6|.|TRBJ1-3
TGTGCCAGCAGTCGACGGCGGGGAGGGGAAGGAAACACCATATATTTT
CASSRRRGGEGNTIYF
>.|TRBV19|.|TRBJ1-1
TGTGCCAGTCGGGTTTTGCAGGGTAACACTGAAGCTTTCTTT
CASRVLQGNTEAFF
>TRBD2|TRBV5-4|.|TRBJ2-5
TGTGCCAGCAGCCGGGAGGGCGGGGGGCTCCGGGAGACCCAGTACTTC
CASSREGGGLRETQYF
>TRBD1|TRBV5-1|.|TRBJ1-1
TGCGCCAGCAGCGGAACAGGGGGAGGCGTGACTTTCTTT
CASSGTGGGVTFF
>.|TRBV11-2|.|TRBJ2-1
TGTGCCAGCACCGTCCGGCCCCCCTCGAACGGGGGTGAGCAGTTCTTC
CASTVRPPSNGGEQFF
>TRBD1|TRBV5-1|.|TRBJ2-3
TGCGCCAGCAGCTTGGGGGGACAGGAAACAGATACGCAGTATTTT
CASSLGGQETDTQYF
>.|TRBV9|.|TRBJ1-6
TGTGCCAGCAGCGGCCAGGGGTTAAGCTCCTATAATTCACCCCTCCACTTT
CASSGQGLSSYNSPLHF
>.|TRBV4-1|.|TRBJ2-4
TGCGCCAGCAGCCAAGACCAGGTAGCCAAAAACATTCAGTACTTC
CASSQDQVAKNIQYF
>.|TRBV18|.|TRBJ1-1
TGTGCCAGCTCACCTCCATCCGGGCAGGACATGAACACTGAAGCTTTCTTT
CASSPPSGQDMNTEAFF
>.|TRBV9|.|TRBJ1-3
TGTGCCAGCAGCGGCGGCGGGGGGTATGGAAACACCATATATTTT
CASSGGGGYGNTIYF
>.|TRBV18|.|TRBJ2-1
TGTGCCAGCTCACCCGGGGCCTACAATGAGCAGTTCTTC
CASSPGAYNEQFF
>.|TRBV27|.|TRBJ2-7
TGTGCCAGCAAGGGAACGGCGGGTGGATCCTACGAGCAGTACTTC
CASKGTAGGSYEQYF
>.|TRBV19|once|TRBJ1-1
TGTGCCAGTAGTATAGGAACAGGGAGAACTGAAGCTTTCTTT
CASSIGTGRTEAFF
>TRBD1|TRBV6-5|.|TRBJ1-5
TGTGCCAGCAGCCAAGGGACAGGGGGAAATCAGCCCCAGCATTTT
CASSQGTGGNQPQHF
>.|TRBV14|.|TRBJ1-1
TGTGCCAGCAGAAATGACAGAGAAGCTTTCTTT
CASRNDREAFF
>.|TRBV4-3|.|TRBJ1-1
TGCGCCAGCAGCCAAGATTTGGCGGTCGAGAACACTGAAGCTTTCTTT
CASSQDLAVENTEAFF
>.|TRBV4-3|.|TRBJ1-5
TGCGCCAGCAGCCAACTAGCGGATAGCAATCAGCCCCAGCATTTT
CASSQLADSNQPQHF
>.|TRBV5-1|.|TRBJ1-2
TGCGCCAGCAGCTTGGATCGGACAGCCACCTATGGCTACACCTTC
CASSLDRTATYGYTF
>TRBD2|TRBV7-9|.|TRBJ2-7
TGTGCCAGCAGCCTCTCGCTAGCGGCCTCCTACGAGCAGTACTTC
CASSLSLAASYEQYF
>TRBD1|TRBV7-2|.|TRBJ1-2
TGTGCCAGCAGCACCGGGACAGGGGGCCTCGACTATGGCTACACCTTC
CASSTGTGGLDYGYTF
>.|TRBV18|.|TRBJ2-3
TGTGCCAGCTCACCAAAGGACGGGGAAGCAGATACGCAGTATTTT
CASSPKDGEADTQYF